This T cell receptor beta chain derives from a study of blood T cell repertoires in COVID-19. Study-level information: Samples representing acute and convalescent COVID-19 were sourced from the United States, Italy and Spain. Sample material is recorded as cDNA or gDNA derived from T cells, B-cell-depleted T cells, or PBMCs.

V lost 4 bases, J lost 2 bases, and 4 bases stayed unmatched. The CDR3 totals 15 residues. The germline gives CDR1 KGHSH, CDR2 LQKENI. The table lists this clone with a few counts. Seattle's enrolled individuals joined amid active infection and were then monitored longitudinally. Authors' data handling: How many nucleated cells were present was estimated from reference gene primer amplification. Produced via immunoSEQ multiplex PCR; TCRdb's table is partial and in-frame only. From that table come the V and J calls and clone size; the DNA was used to work out D and trimming. The sample has roughly 500,000 clones; approximately 89% are singletons.

The TCR originated in a man in his late teens or twenties with COVID-19, enrolled during active disease. Specimen: peripheral blood. This chain links TRBV18 with TRBJ1-1; 10 bases are shared with TRBD1. CDR3 DNA sequence: TGTGCCAGCTCACTGGAGACAGGGGGCAACACTGAAGCTTTCTTT. Residues: CASSLETGGNTEAFF.